The 26 T cell receptor beta chains given below trace back to one sample, sequenced in a study of T cells after yellow fever vaccination. TCRdb reprocessed the 5' RACE reads with MiXCR, giving one entry per CDR3 protein. The repertoire holds about 300,000 distinct CDR3 sequences, with around 7% as singletons. The starting material was PBMCs, obtained roughly 46 days after the first yellow fever vaccination. The receptor set was obtained from a man aged 18 to 30 who received the YFV17D yellow fever vaccine.

The table lists this clonotype with a few counts. V and J are TRBV6-1 and TRBJ2-7; 10 bases match TRBD1. V dropped 6 bases and J dropped 1; count of bases not matched to a gene: 6. The CDR3 length is 15 residues. From germline, CDR1 is MNHNS and CDR2 SASEGT. CDR3 DNA sequence: TGTGCCAGCAGGGCTGGGACAGGGGTTTCCTACGAGCAGTACTTC. It codes for CASRAGTGVSYEQYF.

This clonotype was picked up a small number of times. The J gene is TRBJ2-2, the V gene TRBV4-2, with 8 bases lining up with TRBD1. The V segment lost 1 base and the J segment 2 bases; nucleotides outside the gene matches: 6. The CDR3 is 17 residues long. Germline V gives CDR1 LGHNA, CDR2 YNFKEQ. CDR3 DNA: TGTGCCAGCAGCCAAGTCTCCGGACAGGGAAACACCGGGGAGCTGTTTTTT. It is translated as CASSQVSGQGNTGELFF.

The rearrangement uses TRBV28 and TRBJ2-7, with 10 bases identical to TRBD1. This CDR3 has 14 residues. Germline V gene sequence: CDR1 MDHEN, CDR2 SYDVKM. V trimming: 9 bases; J trimming: 4 bases; junction bases outside the gene matches: 9. The CDR3 loop reads CASGVGTGVYEQYF. DNA of the CDR3: TGTGCCAGTGGGGTCGGGACAGGGGTATACGAGCAGTACTTC.

This clonotype was found a few times. This sequence joins TRBV6-2 or TRBV6-3 and TRBJ2-7, with D tentatively TRBD1 (5 bases). The CDR3 is 14 residues long. V gave up 6 bases and J gave up 6 bases, with 18 bases separating them. Germline loops: CDR1 MNHEY, CDR2 SVGEGT. This CDR3 reads CASRPAGQAREQYF. In DNA, the CDR3 is TGTGCCAGCAGGCCAGCAGGGCAGGCCCGCGAGCAGTACTTC.

This chain uses TRBV2 with TRBJ2-5, with D possibly TRBD1 on 6 matching bases. CDR1 is SNHLY and CDR2 is FYNNEI in the germline V gene. CDR3 length equals 14 residues. V shed 5 bases and J shed 3 bases, with 13 bases lying between them. This CDR3 reads CASSYRDTKETQYF. DNA of the CDR3: TGTGCCAGCAGTTACCGGGACACCAAAGAGACCCAGTACTTC.

The V and J genes are TRBV10-1 and TRBJ2-1; TRBD2 aligns across 9 bases. J gave up 9 bases and V 3 bases, and 12 bases lay outside the gene matches. This CDR3 contains 16 residues. The germline V gene has CDR1 WNHNN and CDR2 SYGVQD (reference sequence). This CDR3 reads CASSDPSGAGLTEQFF. The DNA for the CDR3 is TGCGCCAGCAGTGATCCTAGCGGGGCTGGTTTAACTGAGCAGTTCTTC.

The chain links TRBV5-1 to TRBJ2-1; either TRBD1 or TRBD2 may fit D (5 bases each). The CDR3 spans 16 residues. The germline V gene has CDR1 SGHRS and CDR2 YFSETQ. Trimming left V 3 bases short and J 0 bases short, with 13 bases between. For the CDR3, the DNA is TGCGCCAGCAGCTCGGGACCGTTAAGCTCCTACAATGAGCAGTTCTTC. It codes for CASSSGPLSSYNEQFF.

Points on this clonotype: This clone may be a read error of a much larger clone one base away. The rearrangement joins TRBV20-1 to TRBJ2-2; D is possibly TRBD1 (5 bases). Trimming removed 7 bases at V and 2 bases at J, with 20 bases between. From germline, CDR1 is DFQATT and CDR2 SNEGSKA (reference sequence). This CDR3 spans 16 amino acids. This chain's CDR3 is CSDRDGAAFNTGELFF. In DNA form, the CDR3 reads TGCAGTGACCGAGATGGGGCAGCGTTTAACACCGGGGAGCTGTTTTTT.

The chain links TRBV7-3 to TRBJ1-2, with TRBD1 as a possible D gene (5 bases). Germline CDR1 SGHTA, CDR2 FQGTGA. CDR3 size: 14 residues. V gave up 2 bases and J gave up 7 bases, with 14 bases separating them. The CDR3 is CASSLSPGPFGYTF. CDR3 nucleotides: TGTGCCAGCAGCTTATCCCCGGGGCCTTTTGGCTACACCTTC.

This clonotype was counted ten times or more. The chain joins TRBV7-2 to TRBJ2-3; TRBD2 agrees at 8 bases. J lost 4 bases, V lost 1 base, and 7 bases had no gene match. The CDR3 contains 16 residues. Per the germline V gene, CDR1 is SGHTA and CDR2 is FQGNSA. CDR3 region: CASSLGRSGGSDTQYF. The DNA of the CDR3 is TGTGCCAGCAGCTTAGGACGAAGCGGGGGATCAGATACGCAGTATTTT. The complete variable domain, with remaining parts taken from reference TRBV7-2 and TRBJ2-3, reads GAGVSQSPSNKVTEKGKDVELRCDPISGHTALYWYRQSLGQGLEFLIYFQGNSAPDKSGLPSDRFSAERTGGSVSTLTIQRTQQEDSAVYLCASSLGRSGGSDTQYFGPGTRLTVL.

This clonotype came up many times. This chain joins TRBV12-3 or TRBV12-4 and TRBJ2-5; 12 bases match TRBD2. This CDR3 region has 16 residues. With 6 bases clipped from V and 5 bases from J, the junction kept 10 bases outside the gene matches. The CDR3 spells CASSQTSGGARETQYF. Written as DNA, the CDR3 is TGTGCCAGCAGCCAGACTAGCGGGGGCGCCCGGGAGACCCAGTACTTC.

The table lists this clonotype with a few counts. The rearrangement uses TRBV11-1 and TRBJ2-3; 7 bases match TRBD1. Germline CDR1 reads SGHAT; CDR2 reads FQDESV (reference sequence). This CDR3 contains 19 residues. V was clipped by 2 bases and J by 2 bases; unmatched bases: 16. The CDR3 sequence: CASSLNRGFDEWDTDTQYF. The DNA of the CDR3 is TGTGCCAGCAGCTTAAACAGGGGATTCGACGAGTGGGACACAGATACGCAGTATTTT.

The rearrangement links TRBV7-2 to TRBJ2-7; 8 positions agree with TRBD1. The germline V gene has CDR1 SGHTA and CDR2 FQGNSA. V lost 5 bases to trimming and J lost 3 bases; unmatched junction nucleotides: 9. The CDR3 is 15 amino acids. CDR3 DNA: TGTGCCAGCAGCATACGGACAGGGTTCAACTACGAGCAGTACTTC. Translating gives CASSIRTGFNYEQYF. Based on the CDR3 plus reference TRBV7-2 and TRBJ2-7, the full variable domain is GAGVSQSPSNKVTEKGKDVELRCDPISGHTALYWYRQSLGQGLEFLIYFQGNSAPDKSGLPSDRFSAERTGGSVSTLTIQRTQQEDSAVYLCASSIRTGFNYEQYFGPGTRLTVT.

Only a few counts were recorded for this clonotype. The chain has TRBV7-2 and TRBJ2-1, with 9 bases identical to TRBD1. This CDR3 has 12 amino acids. Germline V gene data show CDR1 as SGHTA and CDR2 as FQGNSA. V was clipped by 6 bases and J by 9 bases; unmatched bases: 3. CDR3 region: CASRDRGPEQFF. CDR3 nucleotide sequence: TGTGCCAGCAGGGACAGGGGCCCTGAGCAGTTCTTC.

The J gene is TRBJ1-2, the V gene TRBV25-1; 7 bases match TRBD1. CDR1 is MGHDK and CDR2 is SYGVNS in the germline V gene. The CDR3 sequence is 12 residues long. Unmatched junction bases numbered 0, after V lost 6 bases and J lost 2 bases. CDR3 nucleotide sequence: TGTGCCAGCAGGGACAGGAACTATGGCTACACCTTC. This codes for CASRDRNYGYTF.

This clonotype has only a few counts. The gene calls are TRBV29-1 and TRBJ2-1; 11 bases agree with TRBD1. This CDR3 region has 15 residues. V dropped 7 bases and J dropped 7; count of bases not matched to a gene: 12. The V gene's germline CDR1 is SQVTM and CDR2 ANQGSEA. In DNA form, the CDR3 reads TGCAGCGCCATTCCTTGGGACAGGGGGGGGAATGAGCAGTTCTTC. Translated, it gives CSAIPWDRGGNEQFF.

CDR3 sequence reads: CASSPRVRGGTDTQYF. The CDR3, as DNA: TGTGCCAGCAGCCCCCGAGTCCGCGGGGGTACAGATACGCAGTATTTT. V is TRBV4-2 and J is TRBJ2-3; 7 bases are shared with TRBD2. CDR1 and CDR2 (germline): LGHNA, YNFKEQ. The CDR3 loop spans 16 amino acids. Losses at the gene ends were 4 bases for V and 3 bases for J; bases not matched to a gene: 10.

This clonotype occurred many times. The genes are TRBV7-2 and TRBJ2-1; 7 nucleotides agree with TRBD2. The germline gives CDR1 SGHTA, CDR2 FQGNSA. The CDR3 runs to 15 residues. Trimming at V came to 0 bases and at J to 9 bases, leaving 8 bases not matched to a gene. As DNA, the CDR3 is TGTGCCAGCAGCTTAGCGGCGGCCGGGGAGGGTGAGCAGTTCTTC. It encodes CASSLAAAGEGEQFF.

This clonotype has a count of ten or more. This sequence joins TRBV5-1 and TRBJ2-1; 7 bases map to TRBD1. Germline values: CDR1 SGHRS, CDR2 YFSETQ. V dropped 0 bases and J dropped 0; count of bases not matched to a gene: 3. The CDR3 extends over 16 amino acids. In DNA form, the CDR3 reads TGCGCCAGCAGCTTGGCTGGACAGGCCTCCTACAATGAGCAGTTCTTC. Amino acids: CASSLAGQASYNEQFF.

This clonotype showed up just a few times. The chain joins TRBV7-9 to TRBJ2-5; 8 bases fit TRBD2. J gave up 3 bases and V 2 bases, and 5 bases lay outside the gene matches. CDR3 length: 15 amino acids. Germline V gene sequence: CDR1 SEHNR, CDR2 FQNEAQ (reference sequence). The CDR3 loop reads CASSLRRGAEETQYF. CDR3 nucleotides: TGTGCCAGCAGCTTAAGGCGGGGGGCCGAAGAGACCCAGTACTTC.

This clonotype was seen more than once but under ten times. CDR3 residues: CSARRGGGHEETQYF. CDR3 DNA: TGCAGTGCTAGGCGGGGGGGGGGCCACGAGGAGACCCAGTACTTC. The chain uses TRBV20-1 and TRBJ2-5; 9 bases are shared with TRBD2. The V gene end was trimmed by 3 bases and the J gene end by 5 bases; junction bases not matched to a gene: 10. CDR1 is DFQATT, CDR2 SNEGSKA, per germline (reference sequence). This CDR3 is built from 15 residues.

There are a few counts of this clonotype. The V gene is TRBV20-1, the J gene TRBJ2-3; 10 nucleotides match TRBD2. Trimming took 2 bases from V and 5 from J; bases not matched to a gene: 10. The germline V gene has CDR1 DFQATT and CDR2 SNEGSKA (reference sequence). CDR3 size: 16 residues. As DNA, the CDR3 is TGCAGTGCTAGATATAAGTCTAGCGGGGGACGAGATACGCAGTATTTT. Amino acid sequence: CSARYKSSGGRDTQYF.

This clonotype was observed at least ten times. This chain uses TRBV3-1 with TRBJ2-7, with D possibly matching TRBD2 (6 bases). This CDR3 contains 15 residues. CDR1 and CDR2 (germline): LGHDT, YNNKEL (reference sequence). Trimming left V 1 base short and J 1 base short, with 11 bases between. The CDR3 DNA reads TGTGCCAGCAGCCAAGGGTCAAGCGGGTCCTACGAGCAGTACTTC. The encoded protein is CASSQGSSGSYEQYF.

Here the CDR3 DNA reads TGCGCCAGCAGCTTGGCCCCGGGCACTGAAGCTTTCTTT. Translating it yields CASSLAPGTEAFF. V and J are TRBV5-1 and TRBJ1-1; D not resolved. The CDR3 length is 13 residues. Germline CDR1 reads SGHRS; CDR2 reads YFSETQ. V was trimmed by 0 bases and J by 4 bases, leaving 7 bases between them.

This chain connects TRBV2 to TRBJ1-5; maybe TRBD1 (6 bases). Per the germline V gene, CDR1 is SNHLY and CDR2 is FYNNEI. V was trimmed by 7 bases and J by 5 bases, leaving 9 bases between them. This CDR3 has 12 amino acids. This CDR3 reads CASKAGDQPQHF. Here the CDR3 DNA reads TGTGCCAGCAAGGCAGGGGATCAGCCCCAGCATTTT.

This chain connects TRBV7-8 to TRBJ2-1; D not resolved. CDR1 is SGHVS and CDR2 is FQNEAQ in the germline V gene. Trimming cost V 1 base and J 5 bases, with 18 bases left between them. The CDR3 loop spans 17 amino acids. CDR3 sequence (DNA): TGTGCCAGCAGCTTAGGTCCCAGCCCTCTACCCCACAATGAGCAGTTCTTC. Translation gives CASSLGPSPLPHNEQFF. Full variable domain (remainder filled in from reference TRBV7-8 and TRBJ2-1): GAGVSQSPRYKVAKRGQDVALRCDPISGHVSLFWYQQALGQGPEFLTYFQNEAQLDKSGLPSDRFFAERPEGSVSTLKIQRTQQEDSAVYLCASSLGPSPLPHNEQFFGPGTRLTVL.